This T cell receptor beta chain was profiled in a study of T cell responses to AZD1222 COVID-19 vaccine. This CDR3 is built from 14 residues. Germline V gene data show CDR1 as SNHLY and CDR2 as FYNNEI. V was pared by 8 bases and J by 8 bases, with 14 bases of the junction left unmatched. Sequencing was performed with immunoSEQ multiplex PCR; in TCRdb, only in-frame clones are kept and a portion is missing. The data hold 100,000 to 150,000 clones, with more than 70% observed a single time. Sequencing was performed on peripheral blood, taken on day 0 of AZD1222 vaccination. V gene TRBV2 combines with J gene TRBJ1-2; 7 bases fit TRBD1. This TCR derives from an adult in good health. The CDR3 sequence is CASSLGQLELGYTF. CDR3 nucleotide sequence: TGTGCCAGCTCTTTGGGACAGCTTGAGTTGGGCTACACCTTC.